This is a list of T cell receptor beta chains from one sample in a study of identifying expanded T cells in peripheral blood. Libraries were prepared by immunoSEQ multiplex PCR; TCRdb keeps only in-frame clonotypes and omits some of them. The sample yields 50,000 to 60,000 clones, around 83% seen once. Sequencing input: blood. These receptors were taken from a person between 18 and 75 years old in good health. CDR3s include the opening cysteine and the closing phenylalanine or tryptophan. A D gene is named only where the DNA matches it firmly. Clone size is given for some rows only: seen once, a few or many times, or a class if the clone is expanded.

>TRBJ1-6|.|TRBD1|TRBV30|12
TGTGCCTCGGACAGGACAAATTCACCCCTCCACTTT
CASDRTNSPLHF
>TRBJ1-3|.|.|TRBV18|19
TGTGCCAGCTCAGAACAGGGAGCTCGGTTCCGGCCCTCTGGAAACACCATATATTTT
CASSEQGARFRPSGNTIYF
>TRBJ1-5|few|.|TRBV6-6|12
TGTGCCAGCAGTTTCAGAGTGGAGCCCCAGCATTTT
CASSFRVEPQHF
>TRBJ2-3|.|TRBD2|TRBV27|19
TGTGCCAGCAGTTCTGCCTTTTCACGGGGGGGCCGGAGAACAGATACGCAGTATTTT
CASSSAFSRGGRRTDTQYF
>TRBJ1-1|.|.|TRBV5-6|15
TGTGCCAGCAGCTTGGTAGGGGGACGGAACACTGAAGCTTTCTTT
CASSLVGGRNTEAFF
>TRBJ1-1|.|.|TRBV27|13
TGTGCCAGCAGTTTTAAGCCGGGGGGTGAAGCTTTCTTT
CASSFKPGGEAFF
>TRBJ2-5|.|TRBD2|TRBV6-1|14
TGTGCCAGCAGCGGGAGGCCGGAGGGGGAGACCCAGTACTTC
CASSGRPEGETQYF
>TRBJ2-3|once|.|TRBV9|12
TGTGCCAGCACCAGTAGCACAGATACGCAGTATTTT
CASTSSTDTQYF
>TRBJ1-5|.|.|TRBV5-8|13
TGTGCCAGCAGGAGGTATAGCAATCAGCCCCAGCATTTT
CASRRYSNQPQHF
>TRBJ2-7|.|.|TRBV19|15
TGTGCCAGTAGTACCGGGACAACGCCCATCTACGAGCAGTACTTC
CASSTGTTPIYEQYF
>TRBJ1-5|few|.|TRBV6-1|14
TGTGCCAGCAGTGAACAGAGTAGCAATCAGCCCCAGCATTTT
CASSEQSSNQPQHF
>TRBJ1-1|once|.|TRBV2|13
TGTGCCAGCAGTAGCCGACAGGACACTGAAGCTTTCTTT
CASSSRQDTEAFF
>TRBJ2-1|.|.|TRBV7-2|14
TGTGCCAGCAGCTTAACCGATATCTACAATGAGCAGTTCTTC
CASSLTDIYNEQFF
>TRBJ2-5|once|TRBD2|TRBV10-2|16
TGCGCCAGCAGTGAATGGGCTAGCGGGAGACAAGAGACCCAGTACTTC
CASSEWASGRQETQYF
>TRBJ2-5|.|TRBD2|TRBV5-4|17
TGTGCCAGCACCCTCAGCCGTGGCGGGAGAGGACAAGAGACCCAGTACTTC
CASTLSRGGRGQETQYF
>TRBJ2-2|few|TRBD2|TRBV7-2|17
TGTGCCAGCAGCCCACGGACTAGCGGGAGGCGCCCCGGGGAGCTGTTTTTT
CASSPRTSGRRPGELFF
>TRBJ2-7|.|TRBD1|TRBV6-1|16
TGTGCCAGCAGTGCAAACTATCGACAGGGGAGCGACGAGCAGTACTTC
CASSANYRQGSDEQYF
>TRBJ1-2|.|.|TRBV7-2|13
TGTGCCAGCAGCGCCGGGACGACCTATGGCTACACCTTC
CASSAGTTYGYTF
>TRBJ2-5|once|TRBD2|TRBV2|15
TGTGCCAGCAGTGAGGGACTAGCGGGAGGTGAGACCCAGTACTTC
CASSEGLAGGETQYF
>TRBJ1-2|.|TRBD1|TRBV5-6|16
TGTGCCAGCAGCCGGCGCGGGACAGGGAATAACTATGGCTACACCTTC
CASSRRGTGNNYGYTF
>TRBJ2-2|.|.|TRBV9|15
TGTGCCAGCAGCGTAGACCTCGCGAGCACCGGGGAGCTGTTTTTT
CASSVDLASTGELFF
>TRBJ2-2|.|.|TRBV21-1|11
TGTGCCAGCAGAGGGCCCGGGGAGCTGTTTTTT
CASRGPGELFF
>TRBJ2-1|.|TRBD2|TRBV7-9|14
TGTGCCAGCAGCCCCCGGGGGGGGATCAATGAGCAGTTCTTC
CASSPRGGINEQFF
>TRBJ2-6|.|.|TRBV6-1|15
TGTGCCAGCAGTGAAGTGGGCTCTGGGGCCAACGTCCTGACTTTC
CASSEVGSGANVLTF
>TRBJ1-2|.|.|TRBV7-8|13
TGTGCCAGCAGCCCCCAAGGGAGCTATGGCTACACCTTC
CASSPQGSYGYTF
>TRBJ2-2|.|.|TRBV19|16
TGTGCCAGTAGTATGGCAAGACAGAGGAACACCGGGGAGCTGTTTTTT
CASSMARQRNTGELFF
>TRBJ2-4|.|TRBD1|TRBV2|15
TGTGCCAGCAGTGCAGGACAGGGTGCCAAAAACATTCAGTACTTC
CASSAGQGAKNIQYF
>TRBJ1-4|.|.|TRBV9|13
TGTGCCAGCAGCCTCACTAGTAATGAAAAACTGTTTTTT
CASSLTSNEKLFF
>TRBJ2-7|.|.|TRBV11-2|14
TGTGCCAGCAGCTTAGGTAGCGATAGATACGAGCAGTACTTC
CASSLGSDRYEQYF
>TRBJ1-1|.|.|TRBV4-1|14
TGCGCCAGCAGCCAAGTAGGGCGGGACACTGAAGCTTTCTTT
CASSQVGRDTEAFF
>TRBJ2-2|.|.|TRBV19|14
TGTGCCAGTAGTATAACGGGGACCCCCGGGGAGCTGTTTTTT
CASSITGTPGELFF
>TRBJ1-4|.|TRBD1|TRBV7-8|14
TGTGCCAGCAGCTCCGGACAGGGCTGGGGAAAACTGTTTTTT
CASSSGQGWGKLFF
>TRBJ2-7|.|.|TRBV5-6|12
TGTGCCAGCAGCTTGGTAGGTGACGAGCAGTACTTC
CASSLVGDEQYF
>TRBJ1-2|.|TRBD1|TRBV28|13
TGTGCCAGCAGTGGGACAGGACCCTATGGCTACACCTTC
CASSGTGPYGYTF
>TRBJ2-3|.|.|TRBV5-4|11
TGTGCCAGCAGTTACACAGATACGCAGTATTTT
CASSYTDTQYF
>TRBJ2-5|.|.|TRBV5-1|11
TGCGCCAGCAGCTGGGACGGGACCCAGTACTTC
CASSWDGTQYF
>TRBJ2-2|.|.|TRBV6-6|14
TGTGCCAGCACCTCATTACCATACACCGGGGAGCTGTTTTTT
CASTSLPYTGELFF
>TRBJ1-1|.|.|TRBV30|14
TGTGCCTGGAGTGTACTCGGGGAGGACACTGAAGCTTTCTTT
CAWSVLGEDTEAFF
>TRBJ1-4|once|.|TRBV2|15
TGTGCCAGCAGACAGGCAATTCAACCCACTCAAAACTTGTTTTTT
CASRQAIQPTQNLFF
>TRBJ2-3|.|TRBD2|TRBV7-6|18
TGTGCCAGCAGCCTGGGGGCTAGCGGGGTGCGAAACACAGATACGCAGTATTTT
CASSLGASGVRNTDTQYF
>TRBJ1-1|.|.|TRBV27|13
TGTGCCAGCAGTTCTAGGGTGGTTTCTGAAGCTTTCTTT
CASSSRVVSEAFF
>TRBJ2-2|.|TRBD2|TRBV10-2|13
TGCGCCAGCGGGGGACTAAACACCGGGGAGCTGTTTTTT
CASGGLNTGELFF
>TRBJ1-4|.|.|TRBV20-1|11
TGCAGTGCTAGAGAGGGGGGCAGGTTGTTTTTT
CSAREGGRLFF
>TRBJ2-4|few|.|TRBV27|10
TGTGCCTCCGGCTATAACATTCAGTACTTC
CASGYNIQYF
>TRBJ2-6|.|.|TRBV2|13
TGTGCCAGCATACGGCGTGGGGCCAACGTCCTGACTTTC
CASIRRGANVLTF
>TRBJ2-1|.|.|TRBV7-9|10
TGTGCCAGCAGGGGCAATGAGCAGTTCTTC
CASRGNEQFF
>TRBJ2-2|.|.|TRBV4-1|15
TGCGCCAGCAGCCATTCACAGGGAGGGACCGGGGAGCTGTTTTTT
CASSHSQGGTGELFF
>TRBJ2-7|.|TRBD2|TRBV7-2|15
TGTGCCAGCACCCATCTTAAGCGGGATTACTACGAGCAGTACTTC
CASTHLKRDYYEQYF
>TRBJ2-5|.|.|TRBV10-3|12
TGTGCCATCAGCCCACATACAGGTACCCAGTACTTC
CAISPHTGTQYF
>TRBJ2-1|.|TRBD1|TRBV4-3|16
TGCGCCAGCAGCAGTACCGGGACAGGGTATAACAATGAGCAGTTCTTC
CASSSTGTGYNNEQFF
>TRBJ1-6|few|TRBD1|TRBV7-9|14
TGTGCCAGCAGCCCGGGACAGCCTGCTTCACCCCTCCACTTT
CASSPGQPASPLHF
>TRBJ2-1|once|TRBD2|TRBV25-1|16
TGTGCCAGCAGTGAGATAGCGGGAACGTACTACAATGAGCAGTTCTTC
CASSEIAGTYYNEQFF
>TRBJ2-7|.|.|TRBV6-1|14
TGTGCCAGCGGGCAAGGTCCACCTTCCTACGAGCAGTACTTC
CASGQGPPSYEQYF
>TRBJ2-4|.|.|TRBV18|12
TGTGCCAGCTCACCGGGGCCAGACATTCAGTACTTC
CASSPGPDIQYF
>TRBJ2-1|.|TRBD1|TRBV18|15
TGTGCCAGCTCACCAGGACAGGGCGCAGTCGGTGAGCAGTTCTTC
CASSPGQGAVGEQFF
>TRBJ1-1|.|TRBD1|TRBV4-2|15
TGTGCCAGCAGCCAAGTGGGACAGAGGAACACTGAAGCTTTCTTT
CASSQVGQRNTEAFF
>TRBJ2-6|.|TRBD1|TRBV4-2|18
TGTGCCAGCAGCCAAGCGGGCTGGAAAACAGGGGTTGGCAACGTCCTGACTTTC
CASSQAGWKTGVGNVLTF
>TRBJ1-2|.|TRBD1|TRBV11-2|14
TGTGCCAGCAGCTCGGGGAGACAGGGAGGCGGCTACACCTTC
CASSSGRQGGGYTF
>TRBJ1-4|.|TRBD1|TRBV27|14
TGTGCCAGCAGTTTATGGGACAGGGCAGAAAAACTGTTTTTT
CASSLWDRAEKLFF